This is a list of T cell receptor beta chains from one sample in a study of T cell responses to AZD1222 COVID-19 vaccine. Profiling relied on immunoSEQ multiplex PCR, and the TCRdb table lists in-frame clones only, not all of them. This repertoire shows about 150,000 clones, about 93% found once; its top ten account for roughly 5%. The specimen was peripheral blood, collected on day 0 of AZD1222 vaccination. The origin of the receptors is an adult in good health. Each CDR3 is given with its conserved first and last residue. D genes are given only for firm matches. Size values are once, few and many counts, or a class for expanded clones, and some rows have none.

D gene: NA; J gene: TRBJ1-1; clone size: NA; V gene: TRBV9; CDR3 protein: CASSATVSTEAFF; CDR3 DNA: TGTGCCAGCAGCGCCACGGTGAGCACTGAAGCTTTCTTT
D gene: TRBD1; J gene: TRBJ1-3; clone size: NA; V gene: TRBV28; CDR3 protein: CASSIPGQGSSGNTIYF; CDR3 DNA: TGTGCCAGCAGTATCCCGGGACAGGGGAGCTCTGGAAACACCATATATTTT
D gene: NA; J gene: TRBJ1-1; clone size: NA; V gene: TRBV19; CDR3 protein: CASSTSGNTEAFF; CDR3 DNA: TGTGCCAGTAGTACTTCAGGGAACACTGAAGCTTTCTTT
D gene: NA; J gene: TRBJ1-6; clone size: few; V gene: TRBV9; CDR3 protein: CASSVQGRHNSPLHF; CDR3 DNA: TGTGCCAGCAGCGTACAGGGCAGGCATAATTCACCCCTCCACTTT
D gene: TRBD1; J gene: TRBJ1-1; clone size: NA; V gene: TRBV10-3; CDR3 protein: CAIRRQGAKTEAFF; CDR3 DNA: TGTGCCATCAGGAGACAGGGGGCGAAAACTGAAGCTTTCTTT
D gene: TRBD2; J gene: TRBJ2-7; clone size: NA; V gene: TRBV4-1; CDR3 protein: CASSQVRTSDYEQYF; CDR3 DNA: TGCGCCAGCAGCCAAGTCCGGACTAGCGACTACGAGCAGTACTTC
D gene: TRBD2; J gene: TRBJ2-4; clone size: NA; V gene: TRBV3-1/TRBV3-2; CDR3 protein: CASSQAASGQNIQYF; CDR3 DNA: TGTGCCAGCAGCCAAGCTGCTAGCGGACAAAACATTCAGTACTTC
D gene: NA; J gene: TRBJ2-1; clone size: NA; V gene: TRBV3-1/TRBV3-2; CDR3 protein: CASSHRGTYNEQFF; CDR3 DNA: TGTGCCAGCAGCCACCGCGGGACTTACAATGAGCAGTTCTTC
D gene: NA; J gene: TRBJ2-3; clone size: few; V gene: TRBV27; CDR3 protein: CASSMYSTDTQYF; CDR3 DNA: TGTGCCAGCAGTATGTATAGCACAGATACGCAGTATTTT
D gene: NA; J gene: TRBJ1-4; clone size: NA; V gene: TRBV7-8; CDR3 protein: CASSPTTGRRNEKLFF; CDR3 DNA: TGTGCCAGCAGCCCTACGACAGGACGAAGGAATGAAAAACTGTTTTTT
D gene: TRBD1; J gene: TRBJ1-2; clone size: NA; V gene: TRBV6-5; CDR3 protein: CASRGQMNPRGYTF; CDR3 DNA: TGTGCCAGCAGGGGACAGATGAACCCTCGTGGCTACACCTTC
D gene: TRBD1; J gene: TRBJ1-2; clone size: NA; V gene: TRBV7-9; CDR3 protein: CASSLGFGTGGEESYGYTF; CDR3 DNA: TGTGCCAGCAGCTTAGGGTTCGGTACAGGGGGAGAGGAAAGCTATGGCTACACCTTC
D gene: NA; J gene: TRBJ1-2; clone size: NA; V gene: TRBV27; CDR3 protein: CASSKGRRGYGYTF; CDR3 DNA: TGTGCCAGCAGTAAGGGACGGAGAGGCTATGGCTACACCTTC
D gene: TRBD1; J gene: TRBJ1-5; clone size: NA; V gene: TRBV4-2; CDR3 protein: CASSQDGDRGQPQHF; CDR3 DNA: TGTGCCAGCAGCCAAGACGGGGACAGGGGGCAGCCCCAGCATTTT
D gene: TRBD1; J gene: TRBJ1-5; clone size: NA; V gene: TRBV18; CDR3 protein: CASASGTGSSNQPQHF; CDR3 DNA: TGTGCCAGCGCGTCCGGGACAGGTTCTAGCAATCAGCCCCAGCATTTT
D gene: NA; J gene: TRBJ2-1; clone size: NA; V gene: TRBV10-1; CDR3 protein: CASSEWPDNEQFF; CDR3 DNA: TGCGCCAGCAGTGAGTGGCCTGACAATGAGCAGTTCTTC
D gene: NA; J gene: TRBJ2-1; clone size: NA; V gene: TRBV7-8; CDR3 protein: CASSSFNEQFF; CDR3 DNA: TGTGCCAGCAGCTCCTTCAATGAGCAGTTCTTC